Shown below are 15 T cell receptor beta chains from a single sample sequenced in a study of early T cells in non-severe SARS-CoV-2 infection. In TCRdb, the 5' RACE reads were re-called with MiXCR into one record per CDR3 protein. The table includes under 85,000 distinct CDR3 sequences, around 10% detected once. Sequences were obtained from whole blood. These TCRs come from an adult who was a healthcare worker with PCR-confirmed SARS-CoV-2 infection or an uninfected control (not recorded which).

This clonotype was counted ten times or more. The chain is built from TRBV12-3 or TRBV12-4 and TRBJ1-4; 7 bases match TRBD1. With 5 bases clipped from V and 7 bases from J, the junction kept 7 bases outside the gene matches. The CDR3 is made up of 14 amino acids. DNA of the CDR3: TGTGCCAGCAGTCCAACGGGACAGCTTGAAAAACTGTTTTTT. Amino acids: CASSPTGQLEKLFF.

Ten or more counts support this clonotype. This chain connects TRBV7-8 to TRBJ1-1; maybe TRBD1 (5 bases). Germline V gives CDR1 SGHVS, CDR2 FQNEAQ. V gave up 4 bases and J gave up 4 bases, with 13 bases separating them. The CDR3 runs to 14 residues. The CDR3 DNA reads TGTGCCAGCAGCTATGGGGGGTCGAGCACTGAAGCTTTCTTT. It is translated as CASSYGGSSTEAFF.

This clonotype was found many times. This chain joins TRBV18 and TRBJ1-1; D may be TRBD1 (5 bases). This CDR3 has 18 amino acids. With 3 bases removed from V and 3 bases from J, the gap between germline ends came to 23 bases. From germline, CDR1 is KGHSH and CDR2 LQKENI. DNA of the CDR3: TGTGCCAGCTCACCCTCCCTGACAGCCCACGTGGGGGACACTGAAGCTTTCTTT. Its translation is CASSPSLTAHVGDTEAFF.

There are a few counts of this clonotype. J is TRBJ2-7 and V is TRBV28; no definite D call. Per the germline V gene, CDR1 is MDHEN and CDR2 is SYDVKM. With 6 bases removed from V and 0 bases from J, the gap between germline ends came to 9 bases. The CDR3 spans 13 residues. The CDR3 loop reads CASRQNPSYEQYF. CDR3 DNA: TGTGCCAGCAGACAGAACCCCTCCTACGAGCAGTACTTC.

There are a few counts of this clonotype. CDR3: CAWSPGVRGNEQFF. The CDR3 DNA sequence: TGTGCCTGGAGTCCAGGGGTAAGGGGCAATGAGCAGTTCTTC. The chain has TRBV30 and TRBJ2-1; D may be TRBD1 (6 bases). The germline V gene encodes CDR1 GTSNPN and CDR2 SVGIG (reference sequence). The CDR3 length is 14 residues. V shed 2 bases and J shed 6 bases, with 14 bases lying between them.

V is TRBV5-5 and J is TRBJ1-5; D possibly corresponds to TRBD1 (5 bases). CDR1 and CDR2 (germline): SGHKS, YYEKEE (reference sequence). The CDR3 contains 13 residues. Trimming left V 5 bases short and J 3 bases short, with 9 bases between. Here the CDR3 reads CASSRQINQPQHF. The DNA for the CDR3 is TGTGCCAGCAGTCGACAGATCAATCAGCCCCAGCATTTT.

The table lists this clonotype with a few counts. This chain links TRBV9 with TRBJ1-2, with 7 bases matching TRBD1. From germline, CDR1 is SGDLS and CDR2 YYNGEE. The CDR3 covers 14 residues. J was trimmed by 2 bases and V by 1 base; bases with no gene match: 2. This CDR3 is CASSVPGQNYGYTF. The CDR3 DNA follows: TGTGCCAGCAGCGTACCGGGACAGAACTATGGCTACACCTTC.

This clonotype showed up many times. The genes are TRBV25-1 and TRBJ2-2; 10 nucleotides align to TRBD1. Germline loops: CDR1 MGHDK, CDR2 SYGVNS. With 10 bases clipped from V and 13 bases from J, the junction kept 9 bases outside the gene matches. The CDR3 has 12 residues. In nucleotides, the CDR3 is TGTGCCACCCACGGGACAGGGGAGCCGCTGTTTTTT. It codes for CATHGTGEPLFF.

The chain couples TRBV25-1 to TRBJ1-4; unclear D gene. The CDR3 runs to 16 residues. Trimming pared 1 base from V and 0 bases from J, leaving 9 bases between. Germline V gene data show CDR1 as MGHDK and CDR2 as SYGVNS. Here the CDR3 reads CASSELMTSTNEKLFF. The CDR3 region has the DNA TGTGCCAGCAGTGAATTGATGACATCAACTAATGAAAAACTGTTTTTT.

The CDR3 DNA follows: TGTGCCAGCTCACTATCCTTGAGCTCCTACAATGAGCAGTTCTTC. Amino acids: CASSLSLSSYNEQFF. The chain couples TRBV18 to TRBJ2-1; D gene unclear. V gave up 4 bases and J gave up 0 bases, with 10 bases separating them. Per the germline V gene, CDR1 is KGHSH and CDR2 is LQKENI. The CDR3 runs 15 residues. Full variable domain (rest looked up from reference TRBV18 and TRBJ2-1): NAGVMQNPRHLVRRRGQEARLRCSPMKGHSHVYWYRQLPEEGLKFMVYLQKENIIDESGMPKERFSAEFPKEGPSILRIQQVVRGDSAAYFCASSLSLSSYNEQFFGPGTRLTVL.

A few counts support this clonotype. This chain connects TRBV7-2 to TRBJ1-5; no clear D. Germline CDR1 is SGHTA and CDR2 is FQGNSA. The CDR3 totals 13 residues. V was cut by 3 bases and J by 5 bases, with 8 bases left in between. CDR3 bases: TGTGCCAGCAGCTTTTTAATAGATCAGCCCCAGCATTTT. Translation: CASSFLIDQPQHF.

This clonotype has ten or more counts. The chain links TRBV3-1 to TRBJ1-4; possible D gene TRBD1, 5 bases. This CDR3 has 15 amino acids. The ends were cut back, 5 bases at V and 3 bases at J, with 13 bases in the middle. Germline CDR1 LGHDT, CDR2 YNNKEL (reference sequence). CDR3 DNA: TGTGCCAGCAGCTTAACAGGTTCCCCTAATGAAAAACTGTTTTTT. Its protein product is CASSLTGSPNEKLFF. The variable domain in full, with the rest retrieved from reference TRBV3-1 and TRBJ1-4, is DTAVSQTPKYLVTQMGNDKSIKCEQNLGHDTMYWYKQDSKKFLKIMFSYNNKELIINETVPNRFSPKSPDKAHLNLHINSLELGDSAVYFCASSLTGSPNEKLFFGSGTQLSVL.

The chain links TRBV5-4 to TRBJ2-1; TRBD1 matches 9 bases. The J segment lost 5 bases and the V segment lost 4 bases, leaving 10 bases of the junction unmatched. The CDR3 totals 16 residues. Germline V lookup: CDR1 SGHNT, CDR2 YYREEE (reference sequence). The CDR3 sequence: CASSALQGAAHNEQFF. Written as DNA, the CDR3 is TGTGCCAGCAGCGCCCTACAGGGGGCGGCCCACAATGAGCAGTTCTTC.

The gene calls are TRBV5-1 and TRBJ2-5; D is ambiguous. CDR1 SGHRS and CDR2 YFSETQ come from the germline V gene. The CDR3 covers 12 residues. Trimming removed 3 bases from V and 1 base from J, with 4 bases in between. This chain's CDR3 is CASSSPQETQYF. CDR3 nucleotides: TGCGCCAGCAGCTCCCCCCAAGAGACCCAGTACTTC.

The CDR3 bases are TGTGCCAGCAGCCCAACAGGGGCCGGGTTACTGTTTTTT. Translated: CASSPTGAGLLFF. The gene calls are TRBV7-9 and TRBJ1-4, with 7 bases fitting TRBD1. The CDR3 contains 13 residues. Germline lookup yields CDR1 SEHNR and CDR2 FQNEAQ (reference sequence). V gave up 5 bases and J gave up 13 bases; unmatched junction bases: 10.